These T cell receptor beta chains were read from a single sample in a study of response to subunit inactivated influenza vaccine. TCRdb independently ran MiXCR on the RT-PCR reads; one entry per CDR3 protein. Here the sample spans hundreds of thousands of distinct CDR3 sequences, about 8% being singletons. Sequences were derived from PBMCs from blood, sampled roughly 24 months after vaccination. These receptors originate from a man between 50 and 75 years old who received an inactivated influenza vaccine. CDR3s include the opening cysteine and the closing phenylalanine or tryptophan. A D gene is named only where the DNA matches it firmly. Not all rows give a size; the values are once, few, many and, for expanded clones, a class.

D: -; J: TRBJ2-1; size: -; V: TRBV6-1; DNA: TGTGCCAGCAGCCCGATAGCTCCCCGCTCCTACAATGAGCAGTTCTTC; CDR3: CASSPIAPRSYNEQFF
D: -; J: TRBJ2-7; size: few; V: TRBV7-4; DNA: TGTGCCAGCGGAGGGGGGACCCTCCTGGAGCAGTACTTC; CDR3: CASGGGTLLEQYF
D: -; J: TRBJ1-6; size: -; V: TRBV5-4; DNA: TGTGCCAGCAGCTTGGAGGGGAGCTCACCCCTCCACTTT; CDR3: CASSLEGSSPLHF
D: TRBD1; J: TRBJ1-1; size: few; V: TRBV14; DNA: TGTGCCAGCAGCCAATCGACAGGGGGGAGCACTGAAGCTTTCTTT; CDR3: CASSQSTGGSTEAFF
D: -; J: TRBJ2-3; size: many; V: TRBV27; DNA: TGTGCCAGCAGTCCGTCCAAAGGGGATACGCAGTATTTT; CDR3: CASSPSKGDTQYF
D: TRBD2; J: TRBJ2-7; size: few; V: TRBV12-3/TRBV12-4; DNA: TGTGCCAGCAGTTTAGGACTAGCGGGAGGCTACGAGCAGTACTTC; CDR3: CASSLGLAGGYEQYF
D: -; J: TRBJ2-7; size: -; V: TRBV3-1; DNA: TGTACCAGCAGCCAAGTTCAGGGTTGGGAGCAGTACTTC; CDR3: CTSSQVQGWEQYF
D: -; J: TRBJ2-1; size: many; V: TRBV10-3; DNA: TGTGCCATCAGTGAGCCCCCACTGAATTCCTACAATGAGCAGTTCTTC; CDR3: CAISEPPLNSYNEQFF
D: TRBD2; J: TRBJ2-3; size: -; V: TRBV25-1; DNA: TGTGCCAGCAGTTCGCCTAGCGGGGTCCCAGATACGCAGTATTTT; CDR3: CASSSPSGVPDTQYF
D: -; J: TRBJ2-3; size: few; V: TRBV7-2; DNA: TGTGCCAGCAGCTATCAAACGGGACTCAGGGATACGCAGTATTTT; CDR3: CASSYQTGLRDTQYF
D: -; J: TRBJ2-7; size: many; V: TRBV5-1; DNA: TGTGCCAGCAGTTTGGGCAACTACGAGCAGTACTTC; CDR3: CASSLGNYEQYF
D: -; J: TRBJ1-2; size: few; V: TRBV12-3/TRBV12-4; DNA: TGTGCCAGCACCCTCCGGGCAGGTACTAACTATGGCTACACCTTC; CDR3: CASTLRAGTNYGYTF
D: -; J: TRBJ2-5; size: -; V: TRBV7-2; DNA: TGTGCCAGCAGCCTAAGGGTCAGGGGAGAGACCCAGTACTTC; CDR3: CASSLRVRGETQYF
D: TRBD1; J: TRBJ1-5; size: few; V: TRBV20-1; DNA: TGCAGTGCTAGTGATACGGGACAGTATAGCAATCAGCCCCAGCATTTT; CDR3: CSASDTGQYSNQPQHF
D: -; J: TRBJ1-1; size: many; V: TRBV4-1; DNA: TGCGCCAGCAGCCGATTAGCAGGCCAGAACACTGAAGCTTTCTTT; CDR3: CASSRLAGQNTEAFF
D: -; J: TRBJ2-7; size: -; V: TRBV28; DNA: TGTGCCAGCAGTTTATGGTCAGGGGACTACGAGCAGTACTTC; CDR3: CASSLWSGDYEQYF
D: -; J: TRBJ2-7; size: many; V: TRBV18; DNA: TGTGCCAGCTCACCCGACGGCCTTGCGACCTACGAGCAGTACTTC; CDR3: CASSPDGLATYEQYF
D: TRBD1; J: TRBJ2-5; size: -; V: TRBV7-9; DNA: TGTGCCAGCAGTTCGTCGGACAGGGACTTCCAAGAGACCCAGTACTTC; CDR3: CASSSSDRDFQETQYF
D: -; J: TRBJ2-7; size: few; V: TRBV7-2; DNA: TGTGCCAGCAGCACCCACAACGAGCAGTACTTC; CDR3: CASSTHNEQYF
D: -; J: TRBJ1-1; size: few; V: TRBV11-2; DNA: TGTGCCAGCAGCTTAATGTTGAACACTGAAGCTTTCTTT; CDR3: CASSLMLNTEAFF
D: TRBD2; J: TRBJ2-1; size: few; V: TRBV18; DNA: TGTGCCAGCTCACCCACTAGCGGGGGGTTCTCCTACAATGAGCAGTTCTTC; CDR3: CASSPTSGGFSYNEQFF
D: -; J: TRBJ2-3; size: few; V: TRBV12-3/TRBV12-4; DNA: TGTGCCAGCAGTCAACACTCTACCACGCAGTATTTT; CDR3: CASSQHSTTQYF
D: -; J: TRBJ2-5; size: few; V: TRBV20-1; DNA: TGCAGTGCTAGAGACGGACAGCAAGAGACCCAGTACTTC; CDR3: CSARDGQQETQYF
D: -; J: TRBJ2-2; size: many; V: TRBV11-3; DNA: TGTGCCAGCAGCTTAGGCGGAACGACGAACACCGGGGAGCTGTTTTTT; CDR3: CASSLGGTTNTGELFF
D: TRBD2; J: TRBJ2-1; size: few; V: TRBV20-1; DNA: TGCAGTGCCCACCAGGGACTAGCCAATGAGCAGTTCTTC; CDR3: CSAHQGLANEQFF